This T cell receptor beta chain is drawn from a study of blood T cell repertoires in COVID-19. About the research overall: Researchers got acute and convalescent COVID-19 samples from the United States, Italy and Spain.

Trimming stripped 3 bases from V and 5 bases from J, with 10 bases between. The CDR3 consists of 13 residues. Germline V CDR1 and CDR2: KGHDR, SFDVKD. Method: immunoSEQ multiplex PCR; TCRdb's copy keeps in-frame clones and lacks some. The profile shows approximately 140,000 clones, roughly 84% of them singletons. The rearrangement uses TRBV24-1 and TRBJ2-7; a possible D gene is TRBD1 (6 bases). The sequencing sample was made of peripheral blood. The receptor's source is a man in his sixties with acute or convalescent COVID-19. The CDR3 is CATSDRYRDEQYF. CDR3 DNA sequence: TGTGCCACCAGTGATAGATACAGGGACGAGCAGTACTTC.